The 28 T cell receptor beta chains below come from one sample, sequenced in a study of OX40 agonist ivuxolimab in advanced cancers. Method: immunoSEQ multiplex PCR; TCRdb's copy keeps in-frame clones and lacks some. The sample gives tens of thousands of clones, about 90% of which show up once; about 10% is in the top ten. This specimen consisted of CD4+ or CD8+ T cells sorted from blood, obtained in a trial of the OX40 agonist ivuxolimab. The receptors here all came from an adult with an advanced solid tumor such as melanoma, head and neck, liver or kidney cancer.

The chain recombines TRBV10-2 with TRBJ2-5; 10 positions match TRBD1. The germline V gene encodes CDR1 WSHSY and CDR2 SAAADI. The J segment lost 4 bases and the V segment lost 6 bases, leaving 11 bases of the junction unmatched. The CDR3 is 16 residues long. The CDR3 sequence: CASRDRDRGMRETQYF. Here the CDR3 DNA reads TGCGCCAGCAGGGACCGGGACAGGGGCATGCGAGAGACCCAGTACTTC.

This clone was picked up a small number of times. This chain connects TRBV19 to TRBJ1-5; 7 positions agree with TRBD1. The germline gives CDR1 LNHDA, CDR2 SQIVND (reference sequence). Trimming at V came to 5 bases and at J to 6 bases, leaving 4 bases not matched to a gene. This CDR3 has 13 residues. The CDR3 DNA reads as TGTGCCAGTAGTGAACAGGGGTCTCAGCCCCAGCATTTT. It translates to CASSEQGSQPQHF.

The gene calls are TRBV5-4 and TRBJ2-7, with 10 bases aligning to TRBD1. This CDR3 has 15 residues. CDR1 is SGHNT, CDR2 YYREEE, per germline (reference sequence). V was pared by 3 bases and J by 2 bases, with 5 bases of the junction left unmatched. The CDR3 sequence is CASSYGTGVTYEQYF. The CDR3 nucleotides read TGTGCCAGCAGCTACGGGACAGGGGTAACCTACGAGCAGTACTTC.

The chain employs TRBV4-2 and TRBJ1-5, with 7 bases that match TRBD1. V was pared by 4 bases and J by 4 bases, with 4 bases of the junction left unmatched. The CDR3 totals 14 residues. Looked up from germline, CDR1 is LGHNA and CDR2 is YNFKEQ. CDR3 coding DNA: TGTGCCAGCAGCCGCGAACAGGGGAATCAGCCCCAGCATTTT. Encoded protein: CASSREQGNQPQHF.

This sequence joins TRBV30 and TRBJ2-2, with D maybe TRBD2 (5 bases). CDR1 is GTSNPN, CDR2 SVGIG, per germline (reference sequence). The ends were cut back, 2 bases at V and 1 base at J, with 11 bases in the middle. This CDR3 region has 15 residues. In DNA form, the CDR3 reads TGTGCCTGGAGTAAGTCGGACTTGAACACCGGGGAGCTGTTTTTT. Amino acid sequence: CAWSKSDLNTGELFF.

DNA for the CDR3: TGTGCCGGCCAGCGGGAGGGGACAGATACGCAGTATTTT. This codes for CAGQREGTDTQYF. V is TRBV25-1 and J is TRBJ2-3, with 10 bases fitting TRBD2. Germline CDR1 is MGHDK and CDR2 is SYGVNS. CDR3 length: 13 amino acids. After removal of 11 bases from V and 3 bases from J, the junction contained 5 bases not matched to a gene.

CDR3 loop: CASSPTGFMGNTIYF. CDR3 DNA: TGTGCCAGCAGCCCAACAGGGTTTATGGGAAACACCATATATTTT. The chain links TRBV6-5 to TRBJ1-3; D is possibly TRBD1 (6 bases). The V gene's germline CDR1 is MNHEY and CDR2 SVGAGI. V lost 6 bases, J lost 4 bases, and 16 bases lay in between. The CDR3 covers 15 residues.

This chain joins TRBV5-5 and TRBJ2-3; possible D gene TRBD2, 6 bases. V was trimmed by 2 bases and J by 0 bases, leaving 10 bases between them. The CDR3 extends over 15 amino acids. Germline V gene data show CDR1 as SGHKS and CDR2 as YYEKEE (reference sequence). The chain's CDR3 is CASSFSGTSTDTQYF. The CDR3 bases are TGTGCCAGCAGCTTTTCCGGGACTAGCACAGATACGCAGTATTTT.

The genes are TRBV11-2 and TRBJ2-1, with 7 bases lining up with TRBD2. V trimming: 5 bases; J trimming: 6 bases; junction bases outside the gene matches: 7. This CDR3 is 14 amino acids long. Germline assignment: CDR1 SGHAT and CDR2 FQNNGV. The DNA of the CDR3 is TGTGCCAGCAGCCCTAGCGGACCGGCCAATGAGCAGTTCTTC. Its translation is CASSPSGPANEQFF.

V usage is TRBV10-3 and J usage is TRBJ1-4, with a possible D match to TRBD1 (5 bases). The CDR3 length is 15 residues. Trimming took 3 bases from V and 8 from J, leaving 16 bases between them. Germline CDR1 ENHRY, CDR2 SYGVKD. This CDR3 reads CAISDVGAGGEKLFF. The CDR3 coding sequence is TGTGCCATCAGTGATGTCGGGGCAGGAGGCGAAAAACTGTTTTTT.

This chain joins TRBV19 and TRBJ2-3; D possibly uses TRBD1 or TRBD2 (5 bases each). Deletions cut 3 bases from V and 3 bases from J, with 16 bases between. Germline values: CDR1 LNHDA, CDR2 SQIVND (reference sequence). The CDR3 sequence is 16 residues long. Here the CDR3 DNA reads TGTGCCAGTAGTATCGGGACCCTAGCTTATACAGATACGCAGTATTTT. Translation gives CASSIGTLAYTDTQYF. Combining the CDR3 with reference TRBV19 and TRBJ2-3 gives the whole variable domain DGGITQSPKYLFRKEGQNVTLSCEQNLNHDAMYWYRQDPGQGLRLIYYSQIVNDFQKGDIAEGYSVSREKKESFPLTVTSAQKNPTAFYLCASSIGTLAYTDTQYFGPGTRLTVL.

V usage is TRBV7-2 and J usage is TRBJ2-5; no clear D. Germline CDR1 reads SGHTA; CDR2 reads FQGNSA. The CDR3 covers 15 residues. Trimming pared 5 bases from V and 2 bases from J, leaving 15 bases between. The DNA for the CDR3 is TGTGCCAGCAGCCCCGGTTGGGCGGAGCAAGAGACCCAGTACTTC. Its translation: CASSPGWAEQETQYF.

The gene calls are TRBV9 and TRBJ2-7; D possibly corresponds to TRBD2 (6 bases). The CDR3 consists of 13 residues. The germline V and J ends were trimmed by 3 bases and 4 bases, with 11 bases remaining between them. The V gene's germline CDR1 is SGDLS and CDR2 YYNGEE. The CDR3 spells CASSGREWYEQYF. The DNA of the CDR3 is TGTGCCAGCAGCGGGAGGGAGTGGTACGAGCAGTACTTC.

The rearrangement joins TRBV4-1 to TRBJ1-2; D unresolved. With 2 bases removed from V and 1 base from J, the gap between germline ends came to 8 bases. CDR3 length: 14 amino acids. CDR1 and CDR2 (germline): MGHRA, YSYEKL. Written as DNA, the CDR3 is TGCGCCAGCAGCCAAACCCCCTTTAACTATGGCTACACCTTC. Its protein product is CASSQTPFNYGYTF.

The chain couples TRBV14 to TRBJ1-2, with D perhaps TRBD1 (5 bases). In germline, CDR1 is SGHDN, CDR2 FVKESK. This CDR3 spans 23 amino acids. V gave up 0 bases and J gave up 5 bases, with 37 bases separating them. This CDR3 is CASSQEGIRSGGVTRNTFYGYTF. The CDR3 nucleotides are TGTGCCAGCAGCCAAGAAGGTATTAGATCGGGAGGGGTAACCCGAAACACCTTTTATGGCTACACCTTC.

The J gene is TRBJ1-5, the V gene TRBV7-2; 8 positions match TRBD1. With 4 bases clipped from V and 1 base from J, the junction kept 9 bases outside the gene matches. This CDR3 region has 17 residues. CDR1 and CDR2 (germline): SGHTA, FQGNSA. The CDR3 reads CASSWGQAGPSNQPQHF. The CDR3 region has the DNA TGTGCCAGCAGCTGGGGACAGGCTGGTCCAAGCAATCAGCCCCAGCATTTT. The whole variable domain, remainder taken from reference TRBV7-2 and TRBJ1-5, is GAGVSQSPSNKVTEKGKDVELRCDPISGHTALYWYRQSLGQGLEFLIYFQGNSAPDKSGLPSDRFSAERTGGSVSTLTIQRTQQEDSAVYLCASSWGQAGPSNQPQHFGDGTRLSIL.

This clone was detected once. The rearrangement uses TRBV7-9 and TRBJ2-7, with 9 nucleotides matching TRBD1. The junction had 10 bases not matched to a gene; V was cut back by 6 bases and J by 1 base. CDR1 SEHNR and CDR2 FQNEAQ come from the germline V gene (reference sequence). CDR3 length: 16 residues. The CDR3 DNA follows: TGTGCCAGCAGTCATAGCTGGGACAGGGATTCCTACGAGCAGTACTTC. This sequence encodes CASSHSWDRDSYEQYF.

The chain combines TRBV6-5 with TRBJ2-6; possible D gene TRBD2, 7 bases. Germline V lookup: CDR1 MNHEY, CDR2 SVGAGI. Trimming pared 2 bases from V and 4 bases from J, leaving 12 bases between. This CDR3 has 16 residues. The CDR3, as DNA: TGTGCCAGCAGTTACGGCGCGGGGGCCGGGGCCAACGTCCTGACTTTC. Protein sequence: CASSYGAGAGANVLTF.

The CDR3 DNA follows: TGTGCCAGCAGCCGTCCCCAGGCGGGGGAATACAATGAGCAGTTCTTC. It is translated as CASSRPQAGEYNEQFF. V and J are TRBV7-2 and TRBJ2-1, with 7 bases aligning to TRBD2. CDR1 is SGHTA and CDR2 is FQGNSA in the germline V gene. This CDR3 has 16 residues. The V gene end was trimmed by 5 bases and the J gene end by 4 bases; junction bases not matched to a gene: 11.

This clone showed up just once. The V gene is TRBV9, the J gene TRBJ2-5; D call uncertain. With 2 bases removed from V and 0 bases from J, the gap between germline ends came to 5 bases. The CDR3 has 13 residues. Germline loops: CDR1 SGDLS, CDR2 YYNGEE. CDR3 in DNA: TGTGCCAGCAGCGTGGGGTACCAAGAGACCCAGTACTTC. Amino acid sequence: CASSVGYQETQYF.

The V call is TRBV5-4, the J call TRBJ1-2; TRBD1 matches 10 bases. This CDR3 spans 14 amino acids. Germline CDR1 and CDR2: SGHNT and YYREEE (reference sequence). Unmatched junction bases numbered 6, after V lost 4 bases and J lost 6 bases. The CDR3 coding sequence is TGTGCCAGCAGCCTCAGAGGGACAGGGGATGGCTACACCTTC. Translated: CASSLRGTGDGYTF.

The chain joins TRBV4-1 to TRBJ1-5; D gene unclear. Germline V CDR1 and CDR2: MGHRA, YSYEKL. Deletions cut 0 bases from V and 0 bases from J, with 6 bases between. This CDR3 is built from 15 residues. Written as DNA, the CDR3 is TGCGCCAGCAGCCAAGAATCTTATAGCAATCAGCCCCAGCATTTT. As protein: CASSQESYSNQPQHF.

The V gene is TRBV2, the J gene TRBJ2-2, with 12 bases fitting TRBD2. Trimming removed 5 bases from V and 7 bases from J; junction bases left unmatched: 8. The CDR3 is made up of 16 amino acids. Germline V CDR1 and CDR2: SNHLY, FYNNEI. As DNA, the CDR3 is TGTGCCAGCAGTCCCCGACTAGCGGGAGAAATCGGGGAGCTGTTTTTT. This codes for CASSPRLAGEIGELFF.

In its sample, this clone was seen once. The CDR3 here is CATHSTWPERNGATYEQYF. The CDR3 DNA sequence: TGTGCCACCCATTCGACGTGGCCGGAACGGAACGGGGCGACCTACGAGCAGTACTTC. The V gene is TRBV10-3, the J gene TRBJ2-7; perhaps D is TRBD1 or TRBD2 (5 bases each). The CDR3 runs to 19 residues. Germline values: CDR1 ENHRY, CDR2 SYGVKD. Trimming pared 10 bases from V and 2 bases from J, leaving 33 bases between.

V and J are TRBV9 and TRBJ2-1; 7 nucleotides line up with TRBD2. The CDR3 runs to 14 residues. V lost 3 bases, J lost 0 bases, and 0 bases stayed unmatched. The germline V gene has CDR1 SGDLS and CDR2 YYNGEE. The CDR3 region is CASSASGSYNEQFF. Here the CDR3 DNA reads TGTGCCAGCAGCGCTAGCGGCTCCTACAATGAGCAGTTCTTC.

The chain recombines TRBV15 with TRBJ1-4; the D gene is possibly TRBD1 (5 bases). V was trimmed by 1 base and J by 0 bases, leaving 15 bases between them. The CDR3 is made up of 18 amino acids. In germline, CDR1 is LNHNV, CDR2 YYDKDF (reference sequence). CDR3 in amino acids: CATSRAGGSEATNEKLFF. In DNA form, the CDR3 reads TGTGCCACCAGCAGAGCGGGGGGTTCGGAAGCAACTAATGAAAAACTGTTTTTT.

The chain uses TRBV5-5 and TRBJ2-7, with D unresolved. The germline V gene has CDR1 SGHKS and CDR2 YYEKEE (reference sequence). CDR3 size: 14 residues. Trimming cost V 0 bases and J 7 bases, with 14 bases left between them. This chain's CDR3 is CASSLGPYQVEQYF. In DNA, the CDR3 is TGTGCCAGCAGCTTGGGCCCGTACCAGGTAGAGCAGTACTTC.

The chain links TRBV5-1 to TRBJ2-7; perhaps TRBD2 as D (5 bases). Between the trimmed V and J ends, which lost 1 base and 7 bases, there was a span of 21 bases. Germline V CDR1 and CDR2: SGHRS, YFSETQ. This CDR3 has 16 residues. The CDR3 sequence: CASSLISGSPPGEQYF. The CDR3 DNA is TGCGCCAGCAGCTTGATTAGTGGTAGTCCTCCGGGGGAGCAGTACTTC.